Sequencing of this TCR beta chain was carried out in a study of regulatory T cells in long-lasting Graves disease. Germline values: CDR1 MDHEN, CDR2 SYDVKM. The ends lost 5 bases at V and 2 bases at J; junction bases unmatched: 10. The CDR3 has 16 amino acids. Study-wide points: Persistent cases favored TRBV28, TRBJ1-2 and TRBJ2-5.

In the case of this clonotype: The antigen is unknown.

Libraries of TCR beta came from iRepertoire HTBI primers plus Arm-PCR of CDR3 regions. TCRdb itself ran the multiplex PCR reads through MiXCR, one entry per CDR3 protein. The top ten hold less than 15% of the sample, which has around 250,000 distinct CDR3 sequences, around 19% seen once. Noted time point: newly diagnosed GD, antithyroid drugs for less than 3 months. After RNA was extracted from PBMCs, the TCR library was made from it. Graves' disease diagnosis was established per American Thyroid Association guidelines. This same sample was also part of a study on T cells in Graves' hyperthyroidism and ophthalmopathy. That paper notes: Patients aged 18 to 65 had newly diagnosed hyperthyroidism that had lasted under 2 months.

This sequence joins TRBV28 and TRBJ2-7; 9 bases map to TRBD1. This receptor was identified in a woman in her twenties or thirties with Graves disease. Sequenced material: peripheral blood mononuclear cells (PBMCs), taken at new diagnosis, from a patient treated with antithyroid drugs. CDR3 DNA sequence: TGTGCCAGCAGTCTATCGACAGGGGGATTCGCCTACGAGCAGTACTTC. This sequence encodes CASSLSTGGFAYEQYF.